The entry below gives a single TCR beta chain sequence along with its context. Original data processing: Estimation of nucleated cell counts relied on the amplification of reference gene primers. Generated by immunoSEQ multiplex PCR, the TCRdb table keeps only in-frame clones and is missing some. The DNA gave D and trimming, while V, J and clone size come from that table. The sample lists about 380,000 clones; around 84% were seen once. The sample comes from a study of blood T cell repertoires in COVID-19. Study in general: Whether acute or convalescent, the COVID-19 samples came from the United States, Italy and Spain. Sources were T cells, B-cell-depleted T cells, or PBMCs; the material itself was cDNA or gDNA.

The CDR3 loop spans 15 amino acids. Trimming pared 4 bases from V and 0 bases from J, leaving 10 bases between. Germline V lookup: CDR1 MDHEN, CDR2 SYDVKM. The rearrangement uses TRBV28 and TRBJ2-1; maybe TRBD2 (7 bases). The receptor was isolated from a human donor with acute or convalescent COVID-19. The donor label of this sample is uncertain. The sample was peripheral blood. The CDR3 nucleotides read TGTGCCAGCAGTTCGGGGGGCCCCTCCTACAATGAGCAGTTCTTC. As protein: CASSSGGPSYNEQFF. The entire variable domain, with the rest obtained from reference TRBV28 and TRBJ2-1, is as follows: DVKVTQSSRYLVKRTGEKVFLECVQDMDHENMFWYRQDPGLGLRLIYFSYDVKMKEKGDIPEGYSVSREKKERFSLILESASTNQTSMYLCASSSGGPSYNEQFFGPGTRLTVL.